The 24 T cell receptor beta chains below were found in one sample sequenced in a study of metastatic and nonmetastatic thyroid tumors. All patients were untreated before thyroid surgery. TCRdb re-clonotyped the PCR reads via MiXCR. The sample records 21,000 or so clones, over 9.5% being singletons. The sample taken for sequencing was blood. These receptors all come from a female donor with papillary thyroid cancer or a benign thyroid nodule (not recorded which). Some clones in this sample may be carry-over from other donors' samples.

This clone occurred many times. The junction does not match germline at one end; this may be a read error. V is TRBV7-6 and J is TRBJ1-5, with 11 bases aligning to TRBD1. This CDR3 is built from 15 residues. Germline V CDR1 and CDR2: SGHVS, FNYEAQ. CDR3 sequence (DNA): TGTGCCAGCAGCTTAGGGACAGGGGGCAAGCAGCCCCAGCATTTT. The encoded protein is CASSLGTGGKQPQHF.

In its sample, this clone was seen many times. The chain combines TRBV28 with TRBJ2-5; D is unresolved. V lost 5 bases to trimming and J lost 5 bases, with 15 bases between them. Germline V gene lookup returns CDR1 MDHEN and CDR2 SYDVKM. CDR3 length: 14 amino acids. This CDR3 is CASSLQQAGETQYF. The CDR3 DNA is TGTGCCAGCAGTCTCCAGCAGGCCGGGGAGACCCAGTACTTC.

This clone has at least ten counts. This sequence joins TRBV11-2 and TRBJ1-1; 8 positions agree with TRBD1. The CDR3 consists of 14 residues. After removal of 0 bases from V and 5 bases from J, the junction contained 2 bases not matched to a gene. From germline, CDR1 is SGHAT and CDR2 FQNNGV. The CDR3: CASSLEQGVTEAFF. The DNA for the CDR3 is TGTGCCAGCAGCTTAGAACAGGGGGTAACTGAAGCTTTCTTT.

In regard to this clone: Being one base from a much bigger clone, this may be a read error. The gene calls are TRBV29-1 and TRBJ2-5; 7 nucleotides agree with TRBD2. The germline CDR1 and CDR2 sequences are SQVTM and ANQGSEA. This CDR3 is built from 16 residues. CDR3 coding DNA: TGCAGCGTTGGCCGGCTAGCGGCTTGGATGCAGGAGACCCATTACTTC. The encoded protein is CSVGRLAAWMQETHYF.

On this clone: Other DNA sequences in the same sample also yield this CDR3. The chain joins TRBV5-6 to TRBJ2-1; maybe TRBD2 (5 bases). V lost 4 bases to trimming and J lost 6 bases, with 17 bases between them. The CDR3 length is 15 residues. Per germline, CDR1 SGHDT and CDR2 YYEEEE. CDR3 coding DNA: TGTGCCAGCAGCGGAGGTGGTCTAGCACTCAATGAGCAGTTCTTC. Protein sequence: CASSGGGLALNEQFF.

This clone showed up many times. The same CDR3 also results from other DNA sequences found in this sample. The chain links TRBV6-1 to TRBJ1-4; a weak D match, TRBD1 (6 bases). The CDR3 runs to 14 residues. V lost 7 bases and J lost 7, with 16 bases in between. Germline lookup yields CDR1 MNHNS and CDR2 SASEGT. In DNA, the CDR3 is TGTGCCAGCACCCCCGGGGGCCCTCCTGAAAAACTGTTTTTT. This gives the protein CASTPGGPPEKLFF.

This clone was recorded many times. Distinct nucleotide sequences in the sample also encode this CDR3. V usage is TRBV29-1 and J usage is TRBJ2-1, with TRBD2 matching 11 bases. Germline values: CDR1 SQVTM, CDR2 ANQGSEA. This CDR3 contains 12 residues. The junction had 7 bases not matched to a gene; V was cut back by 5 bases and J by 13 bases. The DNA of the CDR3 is TGCAGCGTTCCTTTAGCGGGAGGGGAACAGTTCTTC. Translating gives CSVPLAGGEQFF.

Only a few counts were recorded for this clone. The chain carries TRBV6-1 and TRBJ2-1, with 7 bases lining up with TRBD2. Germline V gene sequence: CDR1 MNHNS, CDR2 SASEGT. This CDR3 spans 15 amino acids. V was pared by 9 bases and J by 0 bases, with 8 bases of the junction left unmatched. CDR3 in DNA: TGTGCCAGATCATCCTCTAGCGGCTCCTACAATGAGCAGTTCTTC. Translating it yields CARSSSSGSYNEQFF.

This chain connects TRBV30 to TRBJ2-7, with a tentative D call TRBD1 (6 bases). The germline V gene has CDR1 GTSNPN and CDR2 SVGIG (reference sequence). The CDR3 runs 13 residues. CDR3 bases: TGTGCACACTCCTGGATAGGGGGCTACGAGCAGTACTTC. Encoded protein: CAHSWIGGYEQYF.

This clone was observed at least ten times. The CDR3, as DNA: TGTGCCTGGAGTGGGGGACTAGCGGGAGAAACAGATACGCAGTATTTT. Its translation: CAWSGGLAGETDTQYF. The V and J genes are TRBV30 and TRBJ2-3; 14 bases line up with TRBD2. Germline assignment: CDR1 GTSNPN and CDR2 SVGIG (reference sequence). The CDR3 has 16 amino acids. J lost 3 bases, V lost 1 base, and 3 bases had no gene match.

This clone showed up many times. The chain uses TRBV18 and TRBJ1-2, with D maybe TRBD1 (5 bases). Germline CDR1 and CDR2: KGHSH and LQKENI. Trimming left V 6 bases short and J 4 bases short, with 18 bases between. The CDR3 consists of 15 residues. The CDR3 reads CASSRQRGDTYGYTF. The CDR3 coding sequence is TGTGCCAGCTCCCGACAACGGGGGGATACCTATGGCTACACCTTC.

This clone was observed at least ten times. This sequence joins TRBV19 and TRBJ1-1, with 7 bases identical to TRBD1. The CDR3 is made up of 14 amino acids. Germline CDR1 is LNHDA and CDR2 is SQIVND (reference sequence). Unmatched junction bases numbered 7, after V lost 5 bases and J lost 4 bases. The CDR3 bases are TGTGCCAGTAGTGAACTACAGGGGAGCACTGAAGCTTTCTTT. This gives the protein CASSELQGSTEAFF.

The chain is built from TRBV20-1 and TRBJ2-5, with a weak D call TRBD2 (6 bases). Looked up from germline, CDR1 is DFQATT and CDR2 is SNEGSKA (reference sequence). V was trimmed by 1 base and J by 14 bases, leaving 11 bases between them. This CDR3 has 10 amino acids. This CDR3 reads CSARAGVGYF. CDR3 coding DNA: TGCAGTGCTAGAGCGGGGGTGGGATACTTC.

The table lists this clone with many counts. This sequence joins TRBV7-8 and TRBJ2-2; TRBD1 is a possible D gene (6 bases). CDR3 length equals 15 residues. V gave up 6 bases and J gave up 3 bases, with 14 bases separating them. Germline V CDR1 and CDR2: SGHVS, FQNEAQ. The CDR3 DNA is TGTGCCAGCAGGTACCGGGACATCTACACCGGGGAGCTGTTTTTT. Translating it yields CASRYRDIYTGELFF.

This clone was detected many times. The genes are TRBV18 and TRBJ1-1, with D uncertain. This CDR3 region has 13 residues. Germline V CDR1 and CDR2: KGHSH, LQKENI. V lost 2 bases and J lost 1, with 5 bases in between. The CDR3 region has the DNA TGTGCCAGCTCACCAAAGGGGAACACTGAAGCTTTCTTT. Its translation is CASSPKGNTEAFF.

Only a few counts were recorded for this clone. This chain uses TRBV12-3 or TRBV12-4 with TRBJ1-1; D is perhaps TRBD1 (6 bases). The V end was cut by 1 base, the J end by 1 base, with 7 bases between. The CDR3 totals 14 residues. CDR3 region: CASSLGGPNTEAFF. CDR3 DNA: TGTGCCAGCAGTTTAGGGGGGCCGAACACTGAAGCTTTCTTT.

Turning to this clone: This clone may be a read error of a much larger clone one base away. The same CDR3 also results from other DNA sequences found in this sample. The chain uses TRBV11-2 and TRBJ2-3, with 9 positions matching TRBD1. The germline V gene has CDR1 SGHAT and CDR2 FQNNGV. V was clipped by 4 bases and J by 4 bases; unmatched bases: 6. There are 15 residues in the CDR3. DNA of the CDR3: TGTGCCAGCAGCTCCGGTACAGGGGGCGCAGATACGCAGTATTTT. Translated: CASSSGTGGADTQYF.

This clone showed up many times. The CDR3 here is CATISWASGSTDTQYF. The CDR3 nucleotides are TGTGCCACCATCTCTTGGGCTAGCGGGAGCACAGATACGCAGTATTTT. The rearrangement links TRBV28 to TRBJ2-3, with 8 bases lining up with TRBD2. The germline V gene has CDR1 MDHEN and CDR2 SYDVKM. The V and J ends lost 10 bases and 0 bases, in that order; junction bases with no gene match: 12. This CDR3 region has 16 residues.

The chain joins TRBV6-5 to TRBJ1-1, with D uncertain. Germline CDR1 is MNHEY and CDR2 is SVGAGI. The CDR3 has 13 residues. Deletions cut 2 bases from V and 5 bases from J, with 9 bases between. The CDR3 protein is CASSYRRATEAFF. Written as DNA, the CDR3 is TGTGCCAGCAGTTACAGGCGCGCTACTGAAGCTTTCTTT.

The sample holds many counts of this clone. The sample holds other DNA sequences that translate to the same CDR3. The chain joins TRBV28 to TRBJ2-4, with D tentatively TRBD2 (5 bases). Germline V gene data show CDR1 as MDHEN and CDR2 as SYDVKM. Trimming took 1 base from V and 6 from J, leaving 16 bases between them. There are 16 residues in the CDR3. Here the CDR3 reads CASSLFATGSGNIQYF. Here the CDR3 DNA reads TGTGCCAGCAGTTTATTCGCGACGGGATCTGGAAACATTCAGTACTTC.

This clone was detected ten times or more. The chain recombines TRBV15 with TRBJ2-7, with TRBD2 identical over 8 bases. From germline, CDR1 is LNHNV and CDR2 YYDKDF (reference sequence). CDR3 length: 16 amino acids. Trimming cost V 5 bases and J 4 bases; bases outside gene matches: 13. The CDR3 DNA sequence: TGTGCCACCAGCCAACCAAGCGGGGGTGTATCGTACGAGCAGTACTTC. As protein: CATSQPSGGVSYEQYF.

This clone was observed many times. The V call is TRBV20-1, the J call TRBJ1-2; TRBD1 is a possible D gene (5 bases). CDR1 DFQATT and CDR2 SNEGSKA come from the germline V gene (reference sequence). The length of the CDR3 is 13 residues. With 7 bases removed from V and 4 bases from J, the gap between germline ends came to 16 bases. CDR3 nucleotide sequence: TGCAGTGTTCCCGACGGGACCTTCTATGGCTACACCTTC. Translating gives CSVPDGTFYGYTF.

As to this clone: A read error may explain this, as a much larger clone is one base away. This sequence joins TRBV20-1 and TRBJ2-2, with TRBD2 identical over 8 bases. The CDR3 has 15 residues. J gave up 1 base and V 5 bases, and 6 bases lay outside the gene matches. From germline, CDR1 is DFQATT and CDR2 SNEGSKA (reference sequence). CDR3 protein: CSARVLAENTGELFF. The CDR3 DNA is TGCAGTGCTCGCGTACTAGCGGAGAACACCGGGGAGCTGTTTTTT.

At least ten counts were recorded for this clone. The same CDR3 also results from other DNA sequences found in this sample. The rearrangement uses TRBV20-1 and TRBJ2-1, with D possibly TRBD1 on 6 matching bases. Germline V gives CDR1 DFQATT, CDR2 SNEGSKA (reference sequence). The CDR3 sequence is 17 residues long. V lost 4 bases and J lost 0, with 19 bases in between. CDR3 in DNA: TGCAGTGCTACAACCCTAGGGGGAGTGCTCTCCTACAATGAGCAGTTCTTC. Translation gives CSATTLGGVLSYNEQFF.